This is a list of T cell receptor beta chains from one sample in a study of CD8 T cell repertoires and HIV-1 epitope variants. Assay used: immunoSEQ multiplex PCR; TCRdb lists only in-frame clones, some missing. The sample has approximately 90,000 clones, around 75% seen once. Sequencing was done on a sample of uncultured baseline CD8+ T cells from peripheral blood mononuclear cells (PBMCs). The receptors were gathered from a male donor with HIV. The CDR3 runs from the conserved cysteine through the conserved F or W. D genes are given only for firm matches. Clone size is stated in some rows and not others, as once, few, many or a class when expanded.

clone_size j_call v_call d_call cdr3_aa cdr3_nt
NA TRBJ1-5 TRBV19 TRBD1 CASERTRDRENQPQHF TGTGCCTCAGAACGAACCCGAGACAGGGAGAATCAGCCCCAGCATTTT
NA TRBJ1-1 TRBV27 NA CASSLSTGRAFF TGTGCCAGCAGCCTCAGTACCGGGCGAGCTTTCTTT
NA TRBJ2-7 TRBV6-5 TRBD1 CASSYTGGEYEQYF TGTGCCAGCAGTTACACAGGGGGCGAATACGAGCAGTACTTC
NA TRBJ2-2 TRBV2 NA CARRTEKGELFF TGTGCCAGAAGAACAGAGAAGGGGGAGCTGTTTTTT
NA TRBJ2-1 TRBV7-2 TRBD2 CASSTRLAGDEQFF TGTGCCAGCAGCACCCGACTAGCGGGGGATGAGCAGTTCTTC
NA TRBJ1-6 TRBV28 NA CASSSPGVSPLHF TGTGCCAGCAGTTCCCCGGGGGTTTCACCCCTCCACTTT
few TRBJ1-4 TRBV30 NA CAWGLPGASNEKLFF TGTGCCTGGGGGCTCCCGGGGGCCTCTAATGAAAAACTGTTTTTT
NA TRBJ2-1 TRBV29-1 NA CSVREGREQFF TGCAGCGTGAGAGAGGGGCGTGAGCAGTTCTTC
NA TRBJ2-2 TRBV15 NA CATSRDIGATGELFF TGTGCCACCAGCAGAGATATAGGGGCAACCGGGGAGCTGTTTTTT
NA TRBJ2-7 TRBV6-1 NA CASSELAPNYEQYF TGTGCCAGCAGTGAACTAGCGCCCAACTACGAGCAGTACTTC
few TRBJ2-7 TRBV7-9 NA CASRRLHEQYF TGTGCCAGCAGAAGGTTGCACGAGCAGTACTTC
few TRBJ2-6 TRBV7-2 TRBD1 CASTHFGTGGSGANVLTF TGTGCCAGCACCCATTTTGGGACAGGGGGCTCTGGGGCCAACGTCCTGACTTTC
NA TRBJ2-7 TRBV28 TRBD1 CASATGGAGVKYEQYF TGTGCCAGCGCGACAGGGGGGGCGGGAGTTAAGTACGAGCAGTACTTC
few TRBJ2-7 TRBV27 NA CASRSRASVQYF TGTGCCAGCAGAAGTAGGGCGTCCGTGCAGTACTTC
NA TRBJ2-7 TRBV7-2 TRBD2 CASSLVWRETYEQYF TGTGCCAGCAGCTTAGTTTGGCGGGAGACCTACGAGCAGTACTTC
once TRBJ2-1 TRBV6-5 TRBD1 CASSYGTGIPSQFF TGTGCCAGCAGTTACGGGACAGGGATCCCGTCGCAGTTCTTC
medium-sized TRBJ2-3 TRBV7-8 NA CASSLASVGDTQYF TGTGCCAGCAGCTTAGCGAGCGTTGGAGATACGCAGTATTTT
NA TRBJ2-5 TRBV27 NA CASSPLGETQYF TGTGCCAGCAGTCCTCTCGGAGAGACCCAGTACTTC
NA TRBJ2-4 TRBV5-8 NA CASSRVDGAKNIQYF TGTGCCAGCAGCCGCGTTGACGGAGCCAAAAACATTCAGTACTTC
few TRBJ1-1 TRBV28 TRBD1 CASSLRDRRNTEAFF TGTGCCAGCAGTCTCCGGGACAGGAGGAACACTGAAGCTTTCTTT
NA TRBJ2-7 TRBV4-3 TRBD1 CASSQAVSGQGYEQYF TGCGCCAGCAGCCAAGCGGTGTCAGGACAGGGCTACGAGCAGTACTTC
NA TRBJ2-7 TRBV6-4 TRBD2 CASSDSGGGPTYEQYF TGTGCCAGCAGTGACTCTGGCGGGGGGCCTACCTACGAGCAGTACTTC